This TCR beta chain stems from a study of early T cells in non-severe SARS-CoV-2 infection. On the study more broadly: The study sequenced bulk RNA from unsorted whole blood, with chains unpaired. Regarding the study as a whole: There was a bias toward anti-spike CD8 responses in VDJdb matching, which missed private and CD4 specificities.

The sample holds a few counts of this clonotype. Its antigen is undetermined. Each cDNA molecule carried a unique molecular identifier. One entry per CDR3 protein results from TCRdb running MiXCR on the 5' RACE reads. The data contain 36,000 or so distinct CDR3 sequences, around 4.5% of them seen just once; the ten biggest clones take up roughly 5.5%. The germline V gene encodes CDR1 ENHRY and CDR2 SYGVKD. V was pared by 6 bases and J by 1 base, with 5 bases of the junction left unmatched. The CDR3 totals 14 residues. The source material was whole blood. J is TRBJ2-5 and V is TRBV10-3; 7 nucleotides align to TRBD1. The clonotype originates from an adult who was a healthcare worker with PCR-confirmed SARS-CoV-2 infection or an uninfected control (not recorded which). The CDR3 reads CAIRAGTAQETQYF. The CDR3 bases are TGTGCCATCAGAGCTGGGACAGCCCAAGAGACCCAGTACTTC.